A selection of T cell receptor beta chains follows, all from one sample in a study of response to subunit inactivated influenza vaccine. TCRdb re-called the RT-PCR reads with MiXCR, one entry per CDR3 protein. The data contain a few hundred thousand distinct CDR3 sequences, 21% of them singletons. Sequencing used PBMCs from blood, obtained less than 22 months after vaccination. These receptors were taken from a man between 45 and 75 years old who received an inactivated influenza vaccine. Each CDR3 is given with its conserved first and last residue. The order of the fields is J gene, V gene, D gene, clone size, CDR3 protein, CDR3 DNA. D genes are given only for firm matches. Size is stated for part of the rows, as once, few or many counts, or as a class when the clone is expanded.

TRBJ1-4	TRBV28	NA	NA	CASSLVGTTREKLFF	TGTGCCAGCAGTTTAGTTGGGACTACCCGTGAAAAACTGTTTTTT
TRBJ2-5	TRBV9	NA	NA	CASSVSGTQETQYF	TGTGCCAGCAGCGTCTCAGGGACTCAAGAGACCCAGTACTTC
TRBJ1-1	TRBV5-1	NA	many	CASSFIGHQNPPDTEAFF	TGCGCCAGCAGCTTTATTGGTCATCAAAATCCTCCGGACACTGAAGCTTTCTTT
TRBJ1-5	TRBV20-1	TRBD1	once	CSAESGTDYSNQAQHF	TGCAGTGCTGAATCCGGGACAGACTATAGCAATCAGGCCCAGCATTTT
TRBJ2-7	TRBV27	NA	NA	CASSRTGTRNYEQYF	TGTGCCAGCAGCAGAACCGGGACCCGGAACTACGAGCAGTACTTC
TRBJ1-1	TRBV19	NA	few	CASSMRPLEAFF	TGTGCCAGTAGTATGAGGCCACTTGAAGCTTTCTTT
TRBJ2-7	TRBV15	TRBD1	NA	CATSREGTGLDEQYF	TGTGCCACCAGCAGAGAGGGGACAGGGCTCGACGAGCAGTACTTC
TRBJ2-3	TRBV10-3	NA	NA	CAIRADSTDTQYF	TGTGCCATCAGAGCTGACAGCACAGATACGCAGTATTTT
TRBJ1-2	TRBV25-1	NA	NA	CASSGTVGYTF	TGTGCCAGCAGTGGGACAGTGGGCTACACCTTC
TRBJ1-5	TRBV6-5	NA	few	CASSYVALGGNQPQHF	TGTGCCAGCAGTTACGTGGCTCTTGGGGGCAATCAGCCCCAGCATTTT
TRBJ2-2	TRBV10-1	NA	NA	CASSGDIGGELFF	TGCGCCAGCAGTGGGGACATCGGCGGGGAGCTGTTTTTT
TRBJ2-3	TRBV28	TRBD2	NA	CASSLLAEIIDTQYF	TGTGCCAGCAGTTTACTAGCGGAGATTATAGATACGCAGTATTTT
TRBJ2-7	TRBV29-1	TRBD1	NA	CSARDRVNSYEQYF	TGCAGCGCCCGGGACAGGGTGAACTCCTACGAGCAGTACTTC
TRBJ2-1	TRBV5-1	NA	once	CARKGENEQFF	TGCGCCAGAAAGGGGGAGAATGAGCAGTTCTTC
TRBJ1-1	TRBV5-1	NA	NA	CASSLHVAGNTEAFF	TGCGCCAGCAGCTTGCATGTGGCTGGGAACACTGAAGCTTTCTTT